Presented here are 19 T cell receptor beta chains from one specimen sequenced in a study of blood T cells in healthy people across ages. PCR was performed a second time for about 7 to 12 cycles using a sample-barcoded 5' primer and a J-beta primer mix. TCRdb re-derived calls from the 5' RACE reads in MiXCR, one entry per CDR3 protein. Of 600,000 or so distinct CDR3 sequences listed, around 21% are singletons. The sequencing sample was made of blood. All receptors derive from a man aged 70 or older in good health.

This chain uses TRBV4-2 with TRBJ2-1, with D maybe TRBD2 (5 bases). The CDR3 contains 16 residues. V lost 5 bases and J lost 1, with 15 bases in between. Germline lookup yields CDR1 LGHNA and CDR2 YNFKEQ. This CDR3 reads CASSKFIRTSYNEQFF. The CDR3 DNA follows: TGTGCCAGCAGCAAATTCATAAGGACTTCCTACAATGAGCAGTTCTTC.

This clonotype appeared a few times. The genes are TRBV3-1 and TRBJ1-5; TRBD1 might be the D (6 bases). Trimming removed 1 base at V and 6 bases at J, with 10 bases between. This CDR3 contains 14 residues. The V gene's germline CDR1 is LGHDT and CDR2 YNNKEL (reference sequence). The CDR3 loop is CASSQAAGAQPQHF. The CDR3 coding sequence is TGTGCCAGCAGCCAAGCGGCAGGGGCTCAGCCCCAGCATTTT.

The CDR3 coding sequence is TGTGCCAGCAGCTTAGAACCCAGCGGGAGGGCCGTCGACGTGCAGTACTTC. Encoded protein: CASSLEPSGRAVDVQYF. The J gene is TRBJ2-7, the V gene TRBV11-2, with 10 bases fitting TRBD2. From germline, CDR1 is SGHAT and CDR2 FQNNGV. V shed 0 bases and J 9 bases; nucleotides not matched to a gene: 14. The CDR3 consists of 17 residues.

This clonotype was observed a few times. This chain connects TRBV29-1 to TRBJ1-1; no firm D call. Deletions cut 3 bases from V and 1 base from J, with 12 bases between. The CDR3 runs 14 residues. CDR1 is SQVTM, CDR2 ANQGSEA, per germline. In DNA form, the CDR3 reads TGCAGCGTTGAGGTTTCGGTCGCGAACACTGAAGCTTTCTTT. The encoded protein is CSVEVSVANTEAFF.

This clonotype was found many times. This chain connects TRBV27 to TRBJ2-4; D unresolved. The CDR3 length is 15 residues. Trimming shortened V by 3 bases and J by 1 base, and 10 bases separated the two germline ends. Germline V lookup: CDR1 MNHEY, CDR2 SMNVEV (reference sequence). CDR3 coding DNA: TGTGCCAGCAGTTTCCTCTCAATGGCCAAAAACATTCAGTACTTC. Amino acids: CASSFLSMAKNIQYF.

A few counts support this clonotype. This chain joins TRBV4-1 and TRBJ2-1; D is unresolved. Trimming shortened V by 4 bases and J by 0 bases, and 7 bases separated the two germline ends. CDR3 length: 14 residues. CDR1 and CDR2 from the germline V gene are MGHRA and YSYEKL. CDR3 nucleotides: TGCGCCAGCAGCCCTAGTCGCTCCTACAATGAGCAGTTCTTC. Its protein is CASSPSRSYNEQFF.

The chain carries TRBV12-3 or TRBV12-4 and TRBJ1-2; D not certain. CDR3 size: 13 residues. V lost 6 bases, J lost 4 bases, and 12 bases lay in between. DNA of the CDR3: TGTGCCAGCAGCGAGCCAGGATTCTATGGCTACACCTTC. This sequence encodes CASSEPGFYGYTF.

This rearrangement joins TRBV2 to TRBJ2-7; possibly TRBD1 for D (6 bases). CDR1 and CDR2 (germline): SNHLY, FYNNEI. V lost 3 bases to trimming and J lost 4 bases, with 13 bases between them. The CDR3 spans 14 residues. The CDR3 loop is CASSDARGPYEQYF. CDR3 nucleotide sequence: TGTGCCAGCAGTGACGCCAGGGGACCGTACGAGCAGTACTTC.

This clonotype was counted between two and nine times. The rearrangement links TRBV7-2 to TRBJ2-5; D possibly uses TRBD1 or TRBD2 (5 bases each). CDR1 and CDR2 from the germline V gene are SGHTA and FQGNSA. This CDR3 has 14 amino acids. The V and J ends lost 5 bases and 7 bases respectively, with 17 bases between them. The CDR3: CASSKTGPMGTQYF. The CDR3 nucleotides are TGTGCCAGCAGCAAGACGGGACCCATGGGGACCCAGTACTTC.

This chain links TRBV19 with TRBJ2-2, with D perhaps matching TRBD1 or TRBD2 (5 bases each). The germline V gene has CDR1 LNHDA and CDR2 SQIVND (reference sequence). The V end lost 11 bases, the J end lost 3 bases, and 13 bases lay between the germline ends. The CDR3 consists of 13 residues. The DNA of the CDR3 is TGTGCCGGGGGAACACATGACACCGGGGAGCTGTTTTTT. Its protein is CAGGTHDTGELFF.

This clonotype turned up a few times. The rearrangement uses TRBV18 and TRBJ2-7; 9 bases line up with TRBD2. The CDR3 extends over 16 amino acids. Per germline, CDR1 KGHSH and CDR2 LQKENI. V lost 6 bases, J lost 0 bases, and 9 bases stayed unmatched. CDR3 in DNA: TGTGCCAGCTCCGGTAGCGGGAGTGGGGGCTCCTACGAGCAGTACTTC. This gives the protein CASSGSGSGGSYEQYF.

V gene TRBV6-1 combines with J gene TRBJ2-5; TRBD1 matches 7 bases. With the DNA end fitting TRBJ2-1 better, the J assignment may be wrong. CDR1 is MNHNS and CDR2 is SASEGT in the germline V gene. This CDR3 is 17 amino acids long. CDR3 nucleotides: TGTGCCAGCAGTGAAGGGACAGGAAGTCCAGGATACAATGAGCAGTTCTTC. Amino acids: CASSEGTGSPGYNEQFF.

This clonotype was detected many times. The chain links TRBV7-3 to TRBJ2-1; TRBD2 matches 11 bases. V shed 3 bases and J 8 bases; nucleotides not matched to a gene: 6. Germline loops: CDR1 SGHTA, CDR2 FQGTGA. This CDR3 spans 15 amino acids. The CDR3 reads CASSLELAGVHEQFF. Here the CDR3 DNA reads TGTGCCAGCAGCTTGGAACTAGCGGGAGTCCATGAGCAGTTCTTC.

V and J are TRBV27 and TRBJ2-1; TRBD1 matches at 8 bases. V lost 9 bases and J lost 8; bases outside the gene matches: 15. CDR3 length: 15 residues. Germline CDR1 and CDR2: MNHEY and SMNVEV (reference sequence). In nucleotides, the CDR3 is TGTGCCAGTTACTTAAGGGGCAGGGGGCACGATGAGCAGTTCTTC. Residues: CASYLRGRGHDEQFF.

The rearrangement uses TRBV6-2 or TRBV6-3 and TRBJ2-2; 9 nucleotides agree with TRBD2. The germline V gene encodes CDR1 MNHEY and CDR2 SVGEGT. J lost 2 bases, V lost 6 bases, and 13 bases had no gene match. The CDR3 extends over 18 amino acids. The CDR3, as DNA: TGTGCCAGCAGACCTAACCATCGACTAGCGGTTAACACCGGGGAGCTGTTTTTT. Translating gives CASRPNHRLAVNTGELFF.

The V call is TRBV27, the J call TRBJ2-2, with 7 nucleotides matching TRBD2. The CDR3 has 12 amino acids. V was clipped by 9 bases and J by 3 bases; unmatched bases: 1. Per germline, CDR1 MNHEY and CDR2 SMNVEV (reference sequence). CDR3 bases: TGTGCCAGAGGACTAGACACCGGGGAGCTGTTTTTT. It translates to CARGLDTGELFF.

A few counts support this clonotype. V gene TRBV7-2 combines with J gene TRBJ2-5; TRBD2 matches 7 bases. Germline loops: CDR1 SGHTA, CDR2 FQGNSA. This CDR3 has 15 amino acids. Trimming took 0 bases from V and 4 from J; bases not matched to a gene: 5. DNA of the CDR3: TGTGCCAGCAGCTTAGCGTTGGGCGGGAGAGAGACCCAGTACTTC. Its protein product is CASSLALGGRETQYF.

This clonotype occurred a few times. This rearrangement joins TRBV6-2 or TRBV6-3 to TRBJ2-2; maybe TRBD1 (5 bases). The germline V gene encodes CDR1 MNHEY and CDR2 SVGEGT. Trimming removed 6 bases from V and 1 base from J, with 15 bases in between. This CDR3 spans 16 amino acids. CDR3 loop: CASSPARQLNTGELFF. CDR3 coding DNA: TGTGCCAGCAGCCCCGCTCGACAGCTGAACACCGGGGAGCTGTTTTTT.

This chain joins TRBV2 and TRBJ1-4; perhaps TRBD1 as D (6 bases). The germline gives CDR1 SNHLY, CDR2 FYNNEI. V was shortened by 6 bases and J by 3 bases, with 14 bases between the two germline ends. The CDR3 sequence is 15 residues long. CDR3 DNA: TGTGCCAGCAGGGGCGACAGGACTCCTAATGAAAAACTGTTTTTT. Its protein is CASRGDRTPNEKLFF.